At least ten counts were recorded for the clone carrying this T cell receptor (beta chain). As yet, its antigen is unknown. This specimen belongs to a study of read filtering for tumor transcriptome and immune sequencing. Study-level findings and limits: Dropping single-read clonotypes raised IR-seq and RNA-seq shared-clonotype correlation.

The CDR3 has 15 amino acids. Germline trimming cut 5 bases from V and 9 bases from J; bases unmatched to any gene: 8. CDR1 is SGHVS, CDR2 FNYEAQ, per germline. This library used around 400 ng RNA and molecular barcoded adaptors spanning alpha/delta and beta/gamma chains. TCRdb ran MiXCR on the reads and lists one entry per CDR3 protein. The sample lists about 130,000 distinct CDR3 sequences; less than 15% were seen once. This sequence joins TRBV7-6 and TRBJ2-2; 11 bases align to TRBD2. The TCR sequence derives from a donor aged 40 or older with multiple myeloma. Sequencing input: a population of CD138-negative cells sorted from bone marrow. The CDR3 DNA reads TGTGCCAGCAGCCCGGGACTAGCGGTTTCCCGGGAGCTGTTTTTT. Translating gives CASSPGLAVSRELFF.